This T cell receptor (beta chain) came from a study of T cell responses to AZD1222 COVID-19 vaccine. Method: immunoSEQ multiplex PCR; TCRdb's copy keeps in-frame clones and lacks some. This sample has about 120,000 clones; roughly 89% occur once, and the top ten carry 8.4%. Trimming took 4 bases from V and 8 from J, leaving 9 bases between them. The length of the CDR3 is 12 residues. Germline values: CDR1 SEHNR, CDR2 FQNEAQ (reference sequence). The material sequenced was peripheral blood, taken on day 0 of AZD1222 vaccination. The sequence came from an adult in good health. The chain combines TRBV7-9 with TRBJ2-1; maybe TRBD2 (5 bases). CDR3 DNA sequence: TGTGCCAGCAGCTCCCCCGGGGATGAGCAGTTCTTC. It yields the protein CASSSPGDEQFF.